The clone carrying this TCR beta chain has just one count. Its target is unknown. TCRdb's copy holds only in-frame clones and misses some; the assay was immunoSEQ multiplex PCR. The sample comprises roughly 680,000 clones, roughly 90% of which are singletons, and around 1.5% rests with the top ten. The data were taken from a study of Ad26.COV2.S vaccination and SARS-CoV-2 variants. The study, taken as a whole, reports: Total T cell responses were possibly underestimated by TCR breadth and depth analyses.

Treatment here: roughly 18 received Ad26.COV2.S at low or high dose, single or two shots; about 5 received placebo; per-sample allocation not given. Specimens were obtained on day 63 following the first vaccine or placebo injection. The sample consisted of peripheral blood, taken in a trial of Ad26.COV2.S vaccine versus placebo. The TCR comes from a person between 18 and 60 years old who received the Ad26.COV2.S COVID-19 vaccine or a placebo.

DNA for the CDR3: TGTGCCAGTAGTTCTACCCCACCGAGCTTCTTT. This translates into CASSSTPPSFF. The chain uses TRBV19 and TRBJ1-1, with D unresolved. The length of the CDR3 is 11 residues. In germline, CDR1 is LNHDA, CDR2 SQIVND (reference sequence). The germline V and J ends were trimmed by 5 bases and 14 bases, with 15 bases remaining between them.